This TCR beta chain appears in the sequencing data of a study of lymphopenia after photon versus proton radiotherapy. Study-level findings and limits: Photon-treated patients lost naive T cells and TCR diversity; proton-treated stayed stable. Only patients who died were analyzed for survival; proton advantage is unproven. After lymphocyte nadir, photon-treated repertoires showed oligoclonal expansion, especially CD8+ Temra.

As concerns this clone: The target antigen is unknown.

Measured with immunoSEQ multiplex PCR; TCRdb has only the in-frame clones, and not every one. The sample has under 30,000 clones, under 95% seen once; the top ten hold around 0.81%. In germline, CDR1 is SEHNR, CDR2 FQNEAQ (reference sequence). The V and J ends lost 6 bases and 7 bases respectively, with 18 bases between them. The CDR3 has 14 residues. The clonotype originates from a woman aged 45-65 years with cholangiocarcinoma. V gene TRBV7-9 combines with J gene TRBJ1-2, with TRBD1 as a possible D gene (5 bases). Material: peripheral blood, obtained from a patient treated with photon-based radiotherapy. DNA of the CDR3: TGTGCCAGCAGACCAAACGAAAGGAGGGGTGGCTACACCTTC. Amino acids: CASRPNERRGGYTF.